The T cell receptor (beta chain) described here comes from a study of glioma-infiltrating T cells. This clonotype has at least ten counts. The antigen remains undetermined. V shed 6 bases and J shed 15 bases, with 18 bases lying between them. The germline V gene encodes CDR1 SNHLY and CDR2 FYNNEI. The CDR3 contains 12 residues. Amplification of TCR alpha and beta CDR3 regions from RNA used iRepertoire nested multiplex PCR. For one-step reverse transcription and amplification, about 85-400 ng of tissue mRNA or PBMC total RNA was used. TCRdb reprocessed the multiplex PCR reads via MiXCR and lists one record per CDR3 protein. In the table there are roughly 20,000 distinct CDR3 sequences, 20% to 25% of which are singletons. Whole-study results and caveats: Tissue-blood divergence was below expectation in non-neoplastic patients, above in gliomas.

Sequencing was done on a sample of glioma tissue, nonneoplastic brain tissue, or PBMCs (not recorded which). The chain couples TRBV2 to TRBJ1-5; D gene unclear. The receptor's source is a human donor with low-grade glioma or glioblastoma, undergoing nonglioma brain surgery, or in good health (not recorded which). CDR3: CASRARDTRGHF. The CDR3, as DNA: TGTGCCAGCAGGGCCCGCGACACTCGAGGGCATTTT.